Below, 3 T cell receptor beta chains from the same sample are listed, as sequenced in a study of T-cell reconstitution after alpha-beta-depleted transplantation in children. TCRbeta library construction was performed incorporating unique molecular identifiers. One entry per CDR3 protein, called by TCRdb with MiXCR from the PCR reads. The sample lists 90,000 to 100,000 distinct CDR3 sequences, approximately 12% occurring once. The sample here was PBMCs from the stem cell graft donor, taken from the stem cell graft. These receptors were taken from a human donor who donated a stem cell graft to a child with inherited bone marrow failure.

This clonotype was seen at least ten times. V and J are TRBV27 and TRBJ2-1; tentative D call: TRBD1 (5 bases). V was trimmed by 6 bases and J by 3 bases, leaving 12 bases between them. The CDR3 totals 14 residues. CDR1 is MNHEY and CDR2 is SMNVEV in the germline V gene (reference sequence). CDR3 nucleotide sequence: TGTGCCAGCAGCCTACAGGACATCTACAATGAGCAGTTCTTC. Protein: CASSLQDIYNEQFF.

The chain has TRBV4-3 and TRBJ2-1, with unresolved D. The V gene's germline CDR1 is LGHNA and CDR2 YSLEER. The CDR3 has 20 amino acids. V lost 0 bases and J lost 2, with 23 bases in between. CDR3 nucleotides: TGCGCCAGCAGCCAAGATTTCCTTGTTGCTGTTAGTCTTCCCTACAATGAGCAGTTCTTC. This sequence encodes CASSQDFLVAVSLPYNEQFF.

This clonotype was counted many times. Its ends do not fully match the called genes, so a read error is possible. The chain couples TRBV7-7 to TRBJ2-2, with unresolved D. Germline values: CDR1 SSHAT, CDR2 FNYEAQ (reference sequence). This CDR3 has 13 residues. Here the CDR3 reads CASSLERTGELFF. The CDR3 DNA reads as TGTGCTAGCAGCTTAGAAAGGACCGGGGAGCTGTTTTTT.